The 17 T cell receptor beta chains reported below all come from one sample, sequenced in a study of blood T cell repertoires in COVID-19. Sequenced by immunoSEQ multiplex PCR; TCRdb stores in-frame clones only, minus some. The sample records 120,000 to 150,000 clones, about 82% being singletons. Sequenced material: peripheral blood. These receptors all come from a woman aged 55 to 70 with acute or convalescent COVID-19.

The chain recombines TRBV18 with TRBJ2-7, with TRBD1 as a possible D gene (6 bases). The V and J ends lost 3 bases and 7 bases respectively, with 10 bases between them. Germline CDR1 KGHSH, CDR2 LQKENI. The CDR3 spans 12 residues. The CDR3 nucleotides are TGTGCCAGCTCACCCAGACAGGATGAGCAGTACTTC. Translated, it gives CASSPRQDEQYF.

The chain has TRBV5-6 and TRBJ1-5; tentatively, D is TRBD1 (5 bases). This CDR3 region has 14 residues. Trimming cost V 1 base and J 5 bases, with 10 bases left between them. Germline V CDR1 and CDR2: SGHDT, YYEEEE. CDR3 residues: CASSLNRIDQPQHF. The CDR3 coding sequence is TGTGCCAGCAGCTTGAACAGGATTGATCAGCCCCAGCATTTT.

This chain uses TRBV24-1 with TRBJ2-2; weak D call: TRBD1 (6 bases). V was clipped by 5 bases and J by 0 bases, with 12 bases between them. The CDR3 spans 16 residues. Germline V gives CDR1 KGHDR, CDR2 SFDVKD. The CDR3 region is CATSGGQPANTGELFF. The CDR3 nucleotides read TGTGCCACCAGTGGGGGACAACCCGCGAACACCGGGGAGCTGTTTTTT.

The chain employs TRBV7-9 and TRBJ1-1; unclear D gene. This CDR3 has 14 amino acids. V was clipped by 2 bases and J by 1 base, with 8 bases between them. Looked up from germline, CDR1 is SEHNR and CDR2 is FQNEAQ (reference sequence). For the CDR3, the DNA is TGTGCCAGCAGCTTAATTTCCGGGAACACTGAAGCTTTCTTT. This translates into CASSLISGNTEAFF. The full variable domain, in which reference TRBV7-9 and TRBJ1-1 provide the parts outside the CDR3, is DTGVSQNPRHKITKRGQNVTFRCDPISEHNRLYWYRQTLGQGPEFLTYFQNEAQLEKSRLLSDRFSAERPKGSFSTLEIQRTEQGDSAMYLCASSLISGNTEAFFGQGTRLTVV.

The chain couples TRBV11-3 to TRBJ2-2; maybe TRBD2 (5 bases). Germline lookup yields CDR1 SGHNT and CDR2 YENEEA. The CDR3 spans 14 residues. V was shortened by 8 bases and J by 12 bases, with 22 bases between the two germline ends. For the CDR3, the DNA is TGTGCCAGCGGAGCGCTGGCGGGCGCCAAGCAGCTGTTTTTT. Translated: CASGALAGAKQLFF.

This chain uses TRBV7-8 with TRBJ1-2, with 7 bases fitting TRBD1. The germline V gene encodes CDR1 SGHVS and CDR2 FQNEAQ. CDR3 size: 13 residues. V lost 5 bases and J lost 4; bases outside the gene matches: 4. CDR3 nucleotides: TGTGCCAGCAGCGCGGGACAGAGCTATGGCTACACCTTC. As protein: CASSAGQSYGYTF.

The chain couples TRBV25-1 to TRBJ1-6, with TRBD1 matching over 8 bases. CDR3 length: 14 amino acids. Germline V lookup: CDR1 MGHDK, CDR2 SYGVNS. The trim removed 2 bases at V and 9 bases at J, leaving 3 bases unmatched. For the CDR3, the DNA is TGTGCCAGCAGTGAACCAGGGGGCGGTTCACCCCTCCACTTT. Translation gives CASSEPGGGSPLHF.

The chain joins TRBV3-1 (or the pseudogene TRBV3-2) to TRBJ2-1, with TRBD2 matching 10 bases. The V gene's germline CDR1 is LGHDT and CDR2 YNNKEL (reference sequence). V gave up 0 bases and J gave up 10 bases; unmatched junction bases: 6. The CDR3 spans 15 residues. The CDR3 sequence is CASSQDPAGGQEQFF. The CDR3, as DNA: TGTGCCAGCAGCCAAGATCCAGCGGGGGGGCAGGAGCAGTTCTTC.

The genes are TRBV7-9 and TRBJ1-4; possible D gene TRBD1, 5 bases. The V gene lost 4 bases and the J gene lost 2 bases, with 11 bases spanning the gap. Germline assignment: CDR1 SEHNR and CDR2 FQNEAQ (reference sequence). The CDR3 is 15 residues long. CDR3 coding DNA: TGTGCCAGCAGCTACGGTTCAGGGACTAATGAAAAACTGTTTTTT. Its translation: CASSYGSGTNEKLFF.

This sequence joins TRBV3-1 (or the pseudogene TRBV3-2) and TRBJ1-6; 9 positions match TRBD1. The CDR3 has 15 amino acids. Germline CDR1 LGHDT, CDR2 YNNKEL (reference sequence). The V segment lost 1 base and the J segment 10 bases; nucleotides outside the gene matches: 5. The CDR3 bases are TGTGCCAGCAGCCAAGTTAACAGGGGGCGATCACCCCTCCACTTT. Its translation: CASSQVNRGRSPLHF.

As regards this clone: The sample has other DNA sequences that encode this CDR3 too. V usage is TRBV6-5 and J usage is TRBJ1-1; D unresolved. This CDR3 is 14 amino acids long. Trimming took 0 bases from V and 1 from J, leaving 6 bases between them. The germline V gene encodes CDR1 MNHEY and CDR2 SVGAGI. CDR3 sequence (DNA): TGTGCCAGCAGTTACTCGGCGGGGAACACTGAAGCTTTCTTT. Protein sequence: CASSYSAGNTEAFF.

This chain uses TRBV7-6 with TRBJ1-2, with 11 bases matching TRBD1. Looked up from germline, CDR1 is SGHVS and CDR2 is FNYEAQ. V was pared by 5 bases and J by 5 bases, with 7 bases of the junction left unmatched. This CDR3 spans 15 amino acids. CDR3 sequence reads: CASSEDRGRGYGYTF. Written as DNA, the CDR3 is TGTGCCAGCAGCGAGGACAGGGGGCGAGGGTATGGCTACACCTTC.

This clone was counted a single time. The V gene is TRBV5-1, the J gene TRBJ1-4, with 7 bases that match TRBD1. Germline assignment: CDR1 SGHRS and CDR2 YFSETQ. The CDR3 runs 16 residues. V shed 1 base and J 5 bases; nucleotides not matched to a gene: 8. CDR3 sequence: CASSLTMAGGNEKLFF. DNA of the CDR3: TGCGCCAGCAGCTTGACTATGGCAGGGGGAAATGAAAAACTGTTTTTT.

V and J are TRBV25-1 and TRBJ2-5; 10 bases line up with TRBD2. The CDR3 is 15 residues long. V lost 5 bases to trimming and J lost 1 base; unmatched junction nucleotides: 4. Germline CDR1 is MGHDK and CDR2 is SYGVNS. CDR3 bases: TGTGCCAGCAGTAATAGCGGGGGGCTCCAAGAGACCCAGTACTTC. This gives the protein CASSNSGGLQETQYF.

The chain employs TRBV5-1 and TRBJ2-7; TRBD1 agrees at 8 bases. V was pared by 5 bases and J by 2 bases, with 9 bases of the junction left unmatched. Per germline, CDR1 SGHRS and CDR2 YFSETQ. CDR3 length equals 15 residues. CDR3 bases: TGCGCCAGCAGTGAGGGGCAGGGGGCGACCTACGAGCAGTACTTC. Its translation is CASSEGQGATYEQYF.

This sequence joins TRBV5-1 and TRBJ2-2, with 7 positions matching TRBD1. Germline V gene data show CDR1 as SGHRS and CDR2 as YFSETQ. The ends lost 4 bases at V and 2 bases at J; junction bases unmatched: 5. The CDR3 is 15 amino acids. The CDR3 region has the DNA TGCGCCAGCAGCGAGGGGGCGGCTAACACCGGGGAGCTGTTTTTT. This translates into CASSEGAANTGELFF.

The chain couples TRBV29-1 to TRBJ1-4; 9 nucleotides match TRBD1. CDR3 length equals 14 residues. Germline V lookup: CDR1 SQVTM, CDR2 ANQGSEA. V dropped 4 bases and J dropped 5; count of bases not matched to a gene: 5. CDR3 nucleotide sequence: TGCAGCGTTGGGGACAGGGTTGGAAATGAAAAACTGTTTTTT. It encodes CSVGDRVGNEKLFF.